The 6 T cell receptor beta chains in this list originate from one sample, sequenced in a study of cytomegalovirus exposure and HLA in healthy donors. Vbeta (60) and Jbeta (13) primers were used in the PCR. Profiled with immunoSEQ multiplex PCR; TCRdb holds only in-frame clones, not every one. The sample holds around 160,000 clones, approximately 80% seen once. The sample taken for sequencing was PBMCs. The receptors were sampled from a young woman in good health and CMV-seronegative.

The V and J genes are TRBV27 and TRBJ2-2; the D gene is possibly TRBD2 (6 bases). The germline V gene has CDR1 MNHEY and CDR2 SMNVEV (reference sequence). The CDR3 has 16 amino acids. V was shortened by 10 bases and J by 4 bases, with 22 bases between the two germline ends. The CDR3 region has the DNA TGTGCCACCTCCCCCTCGGGGGAATGGGGCACCGGGGAGCTGTTTTTT. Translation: CATSPSGEWGTGELFF.

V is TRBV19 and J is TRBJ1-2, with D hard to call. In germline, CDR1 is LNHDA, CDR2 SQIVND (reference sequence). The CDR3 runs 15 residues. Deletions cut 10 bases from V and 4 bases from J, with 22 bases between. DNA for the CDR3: TGTGCCATCCGGAGGGTTGAAGGGCCTGGCTATGGCTACACCTTC. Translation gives CAIRRVEGPGYGYTF.

The CDR3, as DNA: TGTGCCAGCAGCTCCCGTACGAGAGACAGCTACACTGAAGCTTTCTTT. Amino acid sequence: CASSSRTRDSYTEAFF. The chain employs TRBV9 and TRBJ1-1; a possible D gene is TRBD1 (5 bases). This CDR3 has 16 residues. In germline, CDR1 is SGDLS, CDR2 YYNGEE. The ends were cut back, 4 bases at V and 3 bases at J, with 19 bases in the middle.

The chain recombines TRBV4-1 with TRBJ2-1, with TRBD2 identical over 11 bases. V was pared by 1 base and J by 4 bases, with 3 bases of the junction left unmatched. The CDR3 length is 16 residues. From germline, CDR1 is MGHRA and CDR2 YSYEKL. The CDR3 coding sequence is TGCGCCAGCAGCCAAGTAGCGGGGGGGCGGTACAATGAGCAGTTCTTC. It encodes CASSQVAGGRYNEQFF.

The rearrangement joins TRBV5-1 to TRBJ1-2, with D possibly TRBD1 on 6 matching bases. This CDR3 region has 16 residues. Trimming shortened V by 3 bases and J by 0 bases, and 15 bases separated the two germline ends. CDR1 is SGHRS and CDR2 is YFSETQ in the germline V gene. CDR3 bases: TGCGCCAGCAGCTACGGGACAAGGGGGTCTAACTATGGCTACACCTTC. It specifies CASSYGTRGSNYGYTF. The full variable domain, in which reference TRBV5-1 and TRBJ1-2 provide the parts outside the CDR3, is KAGVTQTPRYLIKTRGQQVTLSCSPISGHRSVSWYQQTPGQGLQFLFEYFSETQRNKGNFPGRFSGRQFSNSRSEMNVSTLELGDSALYLCASSYGTRGSNYGYTFGSGTRLTVV.

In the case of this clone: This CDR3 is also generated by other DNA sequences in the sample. DNA for the CDR3: TGTGCCAGCAGTGAAGACAGGAACACTGAAGCTTTCTTT. Translation gives CASSEDRNTEAFF. This chain connects TRBV2 to TRBJ1-1; no clear D. This CDR3 comprises 13 residues. Germline assignment: CDR1 SNHLY and CDR2 FYNNEI. Trimming pared 1 base from V and 1 base from J, leaving 4 bases between.